A single sample gave rise to the 10 T cell receptor beta chains below, sequenced in a study of CD4 T cells in relation to SARS-CoV-2 and coronaviruses. The protocol was immunoSEQ multiplex PCR, while the TCRdb copy is restricted to in-frame clones and leaves out a portion. Among about 37,000 clones listed, 80% to 90% were seen once. Material: memory CD4+ T cells from PBMCs. The receptor set was obtained from an adult with COVID-19.

The chain is built from TRBV28 and TRBJ2-7; D is uncertain. Deletions cut 7 bases from V and 3 bases from J, with 16 bases between. The CDR3 extends over 14 amino acids. The germline V gene has CDR1 MDHEN and CDR2 SYDVKM. CDR3 in amino acids: CASTLIGHDYEQYF. The CDR3 region has the DNA TGTGCCAGCACATTAATCGGGCATGACTACGAGCAGTACTTC.

The rearrangement uses TRBV4-1 and TRBJ2-7, with D perhaps TRBD1 or TRBD2 (5 bases each). Germline CDR1 and CDR2: MGHRA and YSYEKL. The CDR3 runs to 16 residues. Trimming took 0 bases from V and 6 from J, leaving 18 bases between them. The CDR3 sequence is CASSQEAGTLLPEQYF. The CDR3 DNA reads TGCGCCAGCAGCCAAGAGGCCGGGACCCTTCTCCCCGAGCAGTACTTC.

The chain combines TRBV19 with TRBJ1-5; 7 nucleotides line up with TRBD1. J gave up 0 bases and V 6 bases, and 11 bases lay outside the gene matches. Per the germline V gene, CDR1 is LNHDA and CDR2 is SQIVND (reference sequence). The CDR3 is 17 amino acids. The CDR3 coding sequence is TGTGCCAGTAGGCTCGATGGGACAGTCTATAGCAATCAGCCCCAGCATTTT. Protein: CASRLDGTVYSNQPQHF. Filled out from reference TRBV19 and TRBJ1-5, the complete variable domain reads DGGITQSPKYLFRKEGQNVTLSCEQNLNHDAMYWYRQDPGQGLRLIYYSQIVNDFQKGDIAEGYSVSREKKESFPLTVTSAQKNPTAFYLCASRLDGTVYSNQPQHFGDGTRLSIL.

This chain uses TRBV5-4 with TRBJ2-3; D uncertain. The CDR3 covers 14 residues. The germline V gene has CDR1 SGHNT and CDR2 YYREEE (reference sequence). The V end was cut by 2 bases, the J end by 0 bases, with 7 bases between. CDR3 sequence (DNA): TGTGCCAGCAGCTTTACGGAAAGCACAGATACGCAGTATTTT. Its protein product is CASSFTESTDTQYF.

This CDR3 reads CASSLVPGRETQYF. In DNA form, the CDR3 reads TGCGCCAGCAGCTTGGTCCCAGGGCGGGAGACCCAGTACTTC. The rearrangement uses TRBV5-1 and TRBJ2-5, with D maybe TRBD1 (5 bases). The V and J ends lost 0 bases and 5 bases respectively, with 11 bases between them. The CDR3 covers 14 residues. Germline CDR1 SGHRS, CDR2 YFSETQ.

The V call is TRBV4-2, the J call TRBJ1-1; D gene unclear. The CDR3 sequence is 15 residues long. Germline assignment: CDR1 LGHNA and CDR2 YNFKEQ. V lost 0 bases and J lost 1, with 9 bases in between. The CDR3 loop reads CASSQDPRGNTEAFF. CDR3 DNA sequence: TGTGCCAGCAGCCAAGATCCGCGGGGGAACACTGAAGCTTTCTTT.

The chain carries TRBV28 and TRBJ2-1, with unresolved D. Looked up from germline, CDR1 is MDHEN and CDR2 is SYDVKM. V gave up 0 bases and J gave up 7 bases, with 4 bases separating them. This CDR3 has 12 amino acids. DNA for the CDR3: TGTGCCAGCAGTTTATGGGGGAATGAGCAGTTCTTC. It encodes CASSLWGNEQFF.

The chain has TRBV4-1 and TRBJ1-5; no clear D gene. CDR1 is MGHRA and CDR2 is YSYEKL in the germline V gene. The CDR3 loop spans 14 amino acids. Trimming removed 4 bases at V and 5 bases at J, with 12 bases between. The CDR3: CASSLREGDQPQHF. CDR3 in DNA: TGCGCCAGCAGCCTACGAGAGGGAGATCAGCCCCAGCATTTT.

The chain uses TRBV5-1 and TRBJ1-1, with D perhaps TRBD1 (5 bases). The CDR3 is 14 residues long. CDR1 SGHRS and CDR2 YFSETQ come from the germline V gene. V was shortened by 0 bases and J by 4 bases, with 10 bases between the two germline ends. The CDR3 spells CASSLDRDSTEAFF. The CDR3 bases are TGCGCCAGCAGCTTGGACCGGGACTCCACTGAAGCTTTCTTT. The complete variable domain, with remaining parts taken from reference TRBV5-1 and TRBJ1-1, reads KAGVTQTPRYLIKTRGQQVTLSCSPISGHRSVSWYQQTPGQGLQFLFEYFSETQRNKGNFPGRFSGRQFSNSRSEMNVSTLELGDSALYLCASSLDRDSTEAFFGQGTRLTVV.

This chain joins TRBV7-8 and TRBJ1-5; a possible D gene is TRBD1 (5 bases). The V gene's germline CDR1 is SGHVS and CDR2 FQNEAQ. The CDR3 runs 15 residues. The V gene lost 5 bases and the J gene lost 5 bases, with 16 bases spanning the gap. CDR3 DNA sequence: TGTGCCAGCAGCCCACGGGGGGTAATTGATCAGCCCCAGCATTTT. Amino acids: CASSPRGVIDQPQHF.